One sample yielded the 27 T cell receptor beta chains listed below, sequenced in a study of spatial heterogeneity in lung cancer. MiXCR was run by TCRdb on the 5' RACE reads, yielding one entry per CDR3 protein. Here the sample spans 90,000 to 95,000 distinct CDR3 sequences, approximately 12% being singletons. This sample's time point: sample taken at primary tumor resection. Sequenced here: PBMCs, sampled at surgery. These receptor sequences come from a male donor with early-stage non-small cell lung cancer.

The J gene is TRBJ1-2, the V gene TRBV20-1; 12 nucleotides line up with TRBD1. Looked up from germline, CDR1 is DFQATT and CDR2 is SNEGSKA (reference sequence). The CDR3 spans 13 residues. J lost 7 bases, V lost 6 bases, and 6 bases had no gene match. The CDR3, as DNA: TGCAGTGCAGCTCGGGACAGGGGGCTTGGCTACACCTTC. Its protein is CSAARDRGLGYTF.

The chain uses TRBV6-1 and TRBJ2-7; perhaps TRBD1 as D (5 bases). The V end lost 0 bases, the J end lost 0 bases, and 12 bases lay between the germline ends. The CDR3 covers 16 residues. Germline-derived CDR1 and CDR2 are MNHNS and SASEGT. Written as DNA, the CDR3 is TGTGCCAGCAGTGAAGCGCTACAGGCGAGCTCCTACGAGCAGTACTTC. Its protein product is CASSEALQASSYEQYF.

This clonotype has ten or more counts. This rearrangement joins TRBV7-9 to TRBJ2-2; 12 nucleotides align to TRBD1. The germline V gene encodes CDR1 SEHNR and CDR2 FQNEAQ (reference sequence). Trimming at V came to 11 bases and at J to 6 bases, leaving 16 bases not matched to a gene. CDR3 size: 17 residues. This chain's CDR3 is CARPSGTGGAGPGELFF. The CDR3 DNA is TGTGCCCGCCCTTCAGGGACAGGGGGCGCTGGGCCCGGGGAGCTGTTTTTT.

This clonotype was picked up a small number of times. The chain recombines TRBV11-2 with TRBJ1-6; D call uncertain. The CDR3 has 14 residues. V lost 1 base and J 7 bases, leaving 8 bases between the germline ends. CDR1 and CDR2 from the germline V gene are SGHAT and FQNNGV. CDR3 sequence reads: CASSLVGSNSPLHF. Written as DNA, the CDR3 is TGTGCCAGCAGCTTAGTGGGGTCGAATTCACCCCTCCACTTT.

This chain uses TRBV11-2 with TRBJ2-5, with 8 positions matching TRBD1. CDR3 length: 14 amino acids. Trimming took 5 bases from V and 4 from J; bases not matched to a gene: 6. Germline CDR1 is SGHAT and CDR2 is FQNNGV. In nucleotides, the CDR3 is TGTGCCAGCAGCCGTCCAGGGGGCGGAGAGACCCAGTACTTC. Its protein product is CASSRPGGGETQYF.

The chain has TRBV15 and TRBJ2-5; 8 bases are shared with TRBD2. The CDR3 is made up of 14 amino acids. V trimming: 3 bases; J trimming: 5 bases; junction bases outside the gene matches: 5. Germline CDR1 is LNHNV and CDR2 is YYDKDF (reference sequence). In DNA, the CDR3 is TGTGCCACCAGCAGCGGGGGGGCCATCGAGACCCAGTACTTC. The encoded protein is CATSSGGAIETQYF. Filled out from reference TRBV15 and TRBJ2-5, the complete variable domain reads DAMVIQNPRYQVTQFGKPVTLSCSQTLNHNVMYWYQQKSSQAPKLLFHYYDKDFNNEADTPDNFQSRRPNTSFCFLDIRSPGLGDTAMYLCATSSGGAIETQYFGPGTRLLVL.

This sequence joins TRBV20-1 and TRBJ1-6; D might be TRBD1 (5 bases). The V and J ends lost 3 bases and 7 bases respectively, with 13 bases between them. Looked up from germline, CDR1 is DFQATT and CDR2 is SNEGSKA (reference sequence). The CDR3 sequence is 14 residues long. The CDR3 DNA sequence: TGCAGTGCTAGGGGAGGGGCAATAAATTCACCCCTCCACTTT. Encoded protein: CSARGGAINSPLHF.

The V call is TRBV7-9, the J call TRBJ1-6; D is unresolved. The germline gives CDR1 SEHNR, CDR2 FQNEAQ (reference sequence). CDR3 size: 15 residues. The V end was cut by 1 base, the J end by 6 bases, with 10 bases between. The CDR3: CASSLDSRRNSPLHF. The CDR3 DNA reads as TGTGCCAGCAGCTTAGATTCTCGGCGTAATTCACCCCTCCACTTT.

The table lists this clonotype with a few counts. The V and J genes are TRBV29-1 and TRBJ1-2, with a tentative D call TRBD1 (5 bases). Germline CDR1 and CDR2: SQVTM and ANQGSEA. Trimming left V 3 bases short and J 3 bases short, with 11 bases between. The CDR3 contains 13 residues. CDR3 sequence reads: CSVDIGGDYGYTF. CDR3 bases: TGCAGCGTTGATATAGGAGGGGACTATGGCTACACCTTC.

The rearrangement links TRBV5-1 to TRBJ2-7, with a tentative D call TRBD1 (5 bases). Between the trimmed V and J ends, which lost 4 bases and 6 bases, there was a span of 17 bases. Germline assignment: CDR1 SGHRS and CDR2 YFSETQ. The CDR3 loop spans 14 amino acids. The CDR3 sequence: CASSVDWGFGEQYF. For the CDR3, the DNA is TGCGCCAGCAGCGTTGACTGGGGCTTTGGCGAGCAGTACTTC.

This clonotype has a handful of counts. Here the CDR3 reads CASSLEWLAGSTDTQYF. The CDR3 DNA reads as TGTGCCAGCAGCTTAGAATGGCTAGCGGGAAGCACAGATACGCAGTATTTT. This chain joins TRBV7-9 and TRBJ2-3; 9 positions match TRBD2. The germline gives CDR1 SEHNR, CDR2 FQNEAQ (reference sequence). J lost 0 bases, V lost 1 base, and 5 bases had no gene match. The CDR3 length is 17 residues. Variable domain in full (rest from reference TRBV7-9 and TRBJ2-3): DTGVSQNPRHKITKRGQNVTFRCDPISEHNRLYWYRQTLGQGPEFLTYFQNEAQLEKSRLLSDRFSAERPKGSFSTLEIQRTEQGDSAMYLCASSLEWLAGSTDTQYFGPGTRLTVL.

The chain uses TRBV7-9 and TRBJ1-3; TRBD1 matches at 8 bases. J lost 2 bases, V lost 5 bases, and 5 bases had no gene match. This CDR3 has 15 amino acids. Germline V gene lookup returns CDR1 SEHNR and CDR2 FQNEAQ (reference sequence). CDR3 protein: CASSHPDRAGNTIYF. As DNA, the CDR3 is TGTGCCAGCAGCCACCCGGACAGGGCTGGAAACACCATATATTTT.

This clonotype was observed a handful of times. The rearrangement links TRBV3-1 to TRBJ2-2; D call uncertain. Between the trimmed V and J ends, which lost 1 base and 7 bases, there was a span of 7 bases. Germline V gives CDR1 LGHDT, CDR2 YNNKEL (reference sequence). The CDR3 runs to 13 residues. CDR3 sequence reads: CASSQGSVGELFF. The CDR3 coding sequence is TGTGCCAGCAGCCAAGGGTCCGTCGGGGAGCTGTTTTTT.

This clonotype turned up a few times. The chain joins TRBV9 to TRBJ2-7; no clear D gene. V was shortened by 3 bases and J by 2 bases, with 12 bases between the two germline ends. This CDR3 region has 14 residues. CDR1 and CDR2 (germline): SGDLS, YYNGEE. DNA of the CDR3: TGTGCCAGCAGCGCCTCATTGGGCGCCTACGAGCAGTACTTC. Translation gives CASSASLGAYEQYF.

This clonotype was recorded a few times. The chain links TRBV5-6 to TRBJ1-6; D is perhaps TRBD1 (6 bases). There are 15 residues in the CDR3. CDR1 and CDR2 from the germline V gene are SGHDT and YYEEEE. Trimming shortened V by 5 bases and J by 5 bases, and 14 bases separated the two germline ends. CDR3 amino acids: CASSSDSRNNSPLHF. As DNA, the CDR3 is TGTGCCAGCAGTTCGGACAGCCGTAATAATTCACCCCTCCACTTT. The full variable domain, rest sourced from reference TRBV5-6 and TRBJ1-6, is DAGVTQSPTHLIKTRGQQVTLRCSPKSGHDTVSWYQQALGQGPQFIFQYYEEEERQRGNFPDRFSGHQFPNYSSELNVNALLLGDSALYLCASSSDSRNNSPLHFGNGTRLTVT.

This clonotype was picked up a small number of times. The rearrangement joins TRBV5-1 to TRBJ2-7; D may match TRBD1 or TRBD2 (5 bases each). Trimming removed 0 bases from V and 5 bases from J, with 18 bases in between. Germline loops: CDR1 SGHRS, CDR2 YFSETQ. CDR3 length equals 16 residues. This chain's CDR3 is CASSLAVQVGTNEQYF. CDR3 in DNA: TGCGCCAGCAGCTTGGCCGTCCAGGTGGGGACCAACGAGCAGTACTTC.

This clonotype has only a few counts. The chain recombines TRBV6-2 or TRBV6-3 with TRBJ2-5; TRBD2 aligns across 11 bases. The CDR3 loop spans 18 amino acids. The V gene's germline CDR1 is MNHEY and CDR2 SVGEGT. Trimming at V came to 6 bases and at J to 4 bases, leaving 16 bases not matched to a gene. As DNA, the CDR3 is TGTGCCAGCAGGCTCAACGGGGGACTAGCGGAAGAAGCAGAGACCCAGTACTTC. Translated, it gives CASRLNGGLAEEAETQYF.

This clonotype was seen more than once but under ten times. V gene TRBV15 combines with J gene TRBJ2-1; D is unclear. The CDR3 runs to 13 residues. Per the germline V gene, CDR1 is LNHNV and CDR2 is YYDKDF (reference sequence). Trimming took 4 bases from V and 5 from J, leaving 9 bases between them. The CDR3 reads CATSTTADNEQFF. As DNA, the CDR3 is TGTGCCACCAGCACAACAGCTGACAATGAGCAGTTCTTC.

The table lists this clonotype with many counts. The chain combines TRBV12-3 or TRBV12-4 with TRBJ2-7; the match to TRBD1 covers 7 bases. The CDR3 loop spans 12 amino acids. Trimming took 9 bases from V and 0 from J; bases not matched to a gene: 2. The CDR3 sequence: CASRDSSYEQYF. Here the CDR3 DNA reads TGTGCCAGTAGGGACAGCTCCTACGAGCAGTACTTC.

This chain links TRBV27 with TRBJ1-1; D unclear. Trimming removed 5 bases from V and 5 bases from J, with 15 bases in between. This CDR3 comprises 14 residues. CDR1 is MNHEY, CDR2 SMNVEV, per germline (reference sequence). CDR3 nucleotide sequence: TGTGCCAGCAGTCCCTCGGGTTCGTGGACTGAAGCTTTCTTT. It is translated as CASSPSGSWTEAFF.

This clonotype was counted between two and nine times. The chain joins TRBV20-1 to TRBJ2-3; tentatively, D is TRBD2 (7 bases). Germline V gives CDR1 DFQATT, CDR2 SNEGSKA (reference sequence). This CDR3 region has 14 residues. V lost 3 bases, J lost 5 bases, and 15 bases lay in between. Here the CDR3 reads CSARGGATLDTQYF. The CDR3 coding sequence is TGCAGTGCTAGGGGGGGGGCTACCCTAGATACGCAGTATTTT.

This clonotype appeared many times. The V and J genes are TRBV5-1 and TRBJ2-7, with 8 nucleotides matching TRBD1. V was pared by 2 bases and J by 4 bases, with 5 bases of the junction left unmatched. CDR3 length equals 14 residues. The germline V gene has CDR1 SGHRS and CDR2 YFSETQ. CDR3: CASSFTGGRYEQYF. The CDR3, as DNA: TGCGCCAGCAGCTTTACAGGGGGTAGGTACGAGCAGTACTTC.

The sample holds a few counts of this clonotype. The chain recombines TRBV7-2 with TRBJ1-3, with 8 positions matching TRBD1. The trim removed 2 bases at V and 7 bases at J, leaving 10 bases unmatched. The CDR3 has 16 residues. The germline V gene has CDR1 SGHTA and CDR2 FQGNSA. Written as DNA, the CDR3 is TGTGCCAGCAGCTTATCGCAGGGGGCAAGTGGTAACACCATATATTTT. This gives the protein CASSLSQGASGNTIYF.

The chain couples TRBV7-2 to TRBJ2-4; 13 bases agree with TRBD2. Germline V gene sequence: CDR1 SGHTA, CDR2 FQGNSA. Germline trimming cut 5 bases from V and 0 bases from J; bases unmatched to any gene: 10. The CDR3 totals 19 residues. CDR3 coding DNA: TGTGCCAGCAGCGCGGCCACTAGCGGGGGGGCTCTAGCCAAAAACATTCAGTACTTC. Translated: CASSAATSGGALAKNIQYF.

The rearrangement uses TRBV12-3 or TRBV12-4 and TRBJ2-5, with 10 bases that match TRBD2. The junction had 8 bases not matched to a gene; V was cut back by 8 bases and J by 5 bases. CDR3 size: 14 residues. CDR3 residues: CASSPTSGYETQYF. CDR3 in DNA: TGTGCCAGCTCCCCGACTAGCGGGTATGAGACCCAGTACTTC.

CDR3 sequence: CAWSVVRYQETQYF. In DNA form, the CDR3 reads TGTGCCTGGAGTGTGGTACGGTATCAAGAGACCCAGTACTTC. This rearrangement joins TRBV30 to TRBJ2-5; D is undetermined. This CDR3 region has 14 residues. Germline V gene data show CDR1 as GTSNPN and CDR2 as SVGIG (reference sequence). With 0 bases removed from V and 2 bases from J, the gap between germline ends came to 10 bases.

This clonotype was counted a few times. The chain uses TRBV7-2 and TRBJ1-1; D unresolved. The germline V gene encodes CDR1 SGHTA and CDR2 FQGNSA. The CDR3 is 12 residues long. Trimming removed 5 bases at V and 8 bases at J, with 12 bases between. The CDR3 loop is CASSRRLLEAFF. The CDR3 DNA is TGTGCCAGCAGCCGTAGGTTACTGGAAGCTTTCTTT.